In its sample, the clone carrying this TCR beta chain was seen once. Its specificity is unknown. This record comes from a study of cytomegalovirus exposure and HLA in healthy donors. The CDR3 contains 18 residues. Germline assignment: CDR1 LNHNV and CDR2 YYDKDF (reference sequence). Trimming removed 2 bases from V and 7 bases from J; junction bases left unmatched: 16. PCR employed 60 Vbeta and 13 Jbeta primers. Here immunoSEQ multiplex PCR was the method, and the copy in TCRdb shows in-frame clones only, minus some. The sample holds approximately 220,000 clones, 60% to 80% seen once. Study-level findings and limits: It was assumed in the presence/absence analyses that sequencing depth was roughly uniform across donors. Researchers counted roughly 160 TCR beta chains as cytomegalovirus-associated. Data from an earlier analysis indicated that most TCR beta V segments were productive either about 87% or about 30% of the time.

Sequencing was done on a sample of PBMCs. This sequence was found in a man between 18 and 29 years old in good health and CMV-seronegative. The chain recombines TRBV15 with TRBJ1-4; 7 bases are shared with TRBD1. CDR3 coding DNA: TGTGCCACCAGCAGATTGAGGGAAGACAGGGTGCCCCGTGAAAAACTGTTTTTT. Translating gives CATSRLREDRVPREKLFF.